These 28 T cell receptor beta chains share one sample of origin, sequenced in a study of blood T cell repertoires in COVID-19. TCRdb's table, derived via immunoSEQ multiplex PCR, lists solely in-frame clones and lacks some. The repertoire holds fewer than 85,000 clones, with 70% to 90% as singletons. The sequencing sample was made of peripheral blood. The receptors derive from a woman at least 80 years old with active or convalescent COVID-19.

The chain couples TRBV4-3 to TRBJ1-3, with 9 bases identical to TRBD1. Germline CDR1 reads LGHNA; CDR2 reads YSLEER. The CDR3 runs 17 residues. Unmatched junction bases numbered 8, after V lost 1 base and J lost 4 bases. The CDR3: CASSQAGTGSKGNTIYF. In DNA form, the CDR3 reads TGCGCCAGCAGCCAAGCCGGGACAGGGAGCAAAGGAAACACCATATATTTT.

The chain combines TRBV6-2 or TRBV6-3 with TRBJ2-7, with D perhaps matching TRBD2 (6 bases). CDR3 length: 17 amino acids. Trimming cost V 4 bases and J 6 bases, with 25 bases left between them. Per the germline V gene, CDR1 is MNHEY and CDR2 is SVGEGT. The CDR3 sequence: CASSSAFGGLAGTEQYF. For the CDR3, the DNA is TGTGCCAGCAGTTCAGCCTTCGGGGGATTGGCGGGAACCGAGCAGTACTTC.

This clone occurred a few times. The V gene is TRBV19, the J gene TRBJ2-7; 8 positions match TRBD1. Germline loops: CDR1 LNHDA, CDR2 SQIVND (reference sequence). J gave up 2 bases and V 6 bases, and 6 bases lay outside the gene matches. The CDR3 extends over 14 amino acids. The CDR3 loop is CASSYTGGPYEQYF. CDR3 DNA: TGTGCCAGTAGCTATACAGGGGGGCCCTACGAGCAGTACTTC.

The rearrangement joins TRBV30 to TRBJ2-5; 9 nucleotides match TRBD2. The assigned J gene may be wrong: the sequence end matches TRBJ2-7 better. Germline V lookup: CDR1 GTSNPN, CDR2 SVGIG (reference sequence). The length of the CDR3 is 14 residues. CDR3 DNA sequence: TGTGCCTGGAGCGAGGGGACTAGCACCGCCGAGCAGTACTTC. Its protein is CAWSEGTSTAEQYF.

The chain has TRBV2 and TRBJ1-4, with 9 bases fitting TRBD1. CDR3 length equals 14 residues. V gave up 1 base and J gave up 7 bases; unmatched junction bases: 1. In germline, CDR1 is SNHLY, CDR2 FYNNEI. The CDR3 DNA is TGTGCCAGCAGTGAAGGGACAGGGGTTGAAAAACTGTTTTTT. Protein product: CASSEGTGVEKLFF.

This clone was recorded only once. No conserved phenylalanine or tryptophan ends this CDR3, so it is likely a read error. It is unclear where the CDR3 begins or ends on the DNA, so no DNA is shown, and the CDR3 is as TCRdb lists it. The rearrangement uses TRBV18 and TRBJ2-3; the D call in the table, TRBD2, was not verified against the DNA. 12 amino acids form the CDR3, both terminal residues included. Germline loops: CDR1 KGHSH, CDR2 LQKENI. The CDR3 reads CASSAQEGLATL.

The J gene is TRBJ1-5, the V gene TRBV6-5; TRBD1 might be the D (5 bases). The V gene lost 6 bases and the J gene lost 4 bases, with 13 bases spanning the gap. Germline values: CDR1 MNHEY, CDR2 SVGAGI. CDR3 length equals 14 residues. CDR3 sequence reads: CASRGKGRNQPQHF. For the CDR3, the DNA is TGTGCCAGCAGGGGAAAGGGGCGGAATCAGCCCCAGCATTTT.

J is TRBJ2-5 and V is TRBV2, with 7 bases identical to TRBD1. J was trimmed by 3 bases and V by 6 bases; bases with no gene match: 7. Germline CDR1 is SNHLY and CDR2 is FYNNEI. This CDR3 is 14 amino acids long. The CDR3 sequence: CASRGTVTKETQYF. The CDR3 DNA sequence: TGTGCCAGCAGGGGGACAGTCACTAAAGAGACCCAGTACTTC.

The J gene is TRBJ1-2, the V gene TRBV5-1; D unclear. Trimming took 0 bases from V and 5 from J, leaving 8 bases between them. In germline, CDR1 is SGHRS, CDR2 YFSETQ. The CDR3 has 13 amino acids. CDR3 loop: CASSLEPLYGYTF. The CDR3, as DNA: TGCGCCAGCAGCTTGGAGCCGTTATATGGCTACACCTTC.

This clone was seen more than once but under ten times. CDR3 nucleotides: TGTGCTAGTGTCCCCACAGGGGGCAATGAGCAGTTCTTC. Amino acid sequence: CASVPTGGNEQFF. The chain couples TRBV12-5 to TRBJ2-1; 8 positions agree with TRBD1. The CDR3 spans 13 residues. Germline values: CDR1 LGHNT, CDR2 FRNRAP. J lost 6 bases, V lost 7 bases, and 5 bases had no gene match. The variable domain in full, with the rest retrieved from reference TRBV12-5 and TRBJ2-1, is DARVTQTPRHKVTEMGQEVTMRCQPILGHNTVFWYRQTMMQGLELLAYFRNRAPLDDSGMPKDRFSAEMPDATLATLKIQPSEPRDSAVYFCASVPTGGNEQFFGPGTRLTVL.

V is TRBV10-2 and J is TRBJ1-6, with D tentatively TRBD1 (5 bases). The CDR3 runs to 16 residues. Germline lookup yields CDR1 WSHSY and CDR2 SAAADI. V lost 8 bases and J 3 bases, leaving 17 bases between the germline ends. CDR3 in DNA: TGCGCCAGCCCGGTAGGGCAGGGCAACTATAATTCACCCCTCCACTTT. This gives the protein CASPVGQGNYNSPLHF.

In this sample, this clone turned up once. The chain employs TRBV12-5 and TRBJ2-7; weak D call: TRBD1 (5 bases). The CDR3 is 16 residues long. Looked up from germline, CDR1 is LGHNT and CDR2 is FRNRAP. With 3 bases removed from V and 6 bases from J, the gap between germline ends came to 21 bases. The CDR3 coding sequence is TGTGCTAGTGGTTTACGTCCCAGGGCCCCTTACAGCGAGCAGTACTTC. It encodes CASGLRPRAPYSEQYF.

The chain combines TRBV7-2 with TRBJ1-5; 8 bases map to TRBD1. The V and J ends lost 1 base and 8 bases, in that order; junction bases with no gene match: 7. The CDR3 is 15 amino acids. The germline CDR1 and CDR2 sequences are SGHTA and FQGNSA. In DNA, the CDR3 is TGTGCCAGCAGCTTAGTTGTCTCAGGGGGCGAGCCCCAGCATTTT. It encodes CASSLVVSGGEPQHF.

This clone was observed a single time. The CDR3 coding sequence is TGTGCCACCAGTCCTACACGGGGTAGGACTAATGAAAAACTGTTTTTT. It yields the protein CATSPTRGRTNEKLFF. This rearrangement joins TRBV15 to TRBJ1-4; D gene uncertain. The CDR3 consists of 16 residues. Germline CDR1 LNHNV, CDR2 YYDKDF (reference sequence). V lost 6 bases, J lost 2 bases, and 16 bases lay in between.

A few counts support this clone. This rearrangement joins TRBV6-5 to TRBJ1-1, with D maybe TRBD1 (5 bases). The CDR3 consists of 15 residues. Germline V gives CDR1 MNHEY, CDR2 SVGAGI. V lost 8 bases and J lost 0, with 16 bases in between. The CDR3 region has the DNA TGTGCCAGCGCCCGGGGGACCGGATTGAACACTGAAGCTTTCTTT. It encodes CASARGTGLNTEAFF.

This clone occurred once. The chain employs TRBV2 and TRBJ2-1, with 10 bases aligning to TRBD2. J lost 6 bases, V lost 0 bases, and 8 bases had no gene match. The germline CDR1 and CDR2 sequences are SNHLY and FYNNEI. This CDR3 has 17 amino acids. The DNA of the CDR3 is TGTGCCAGCAGTGAAGCCCGGAGCGGGAGGGCCGCCAATGAGCAGTTCTTC. Protein product: CASSEARSGRAANEQFF. The whole variable domain, filled in from reference TRBV2 and TRBJ2-1, reads EPEVTQTPSHQVTQMGQEVILRCVPISNHLYFYWYRQILGQKVEFLVSFYNNEISEKSEIFDDQFSVERPDGSNFTLKIRSTKLEDSAMYFCASSEARSGRAANEQFFGPGTRLTVL.

This clone was seen a handful of times. CDR3 region: CASSLLGQVSYEQYF. The CDR3 DNA follows: TGCGCCAGCAGCTTGTTGGGTCAGGTCTCCTACGAGCAGTACTTC. V gene TRBV5-1 combines with J gene TRBJ2-7, with D unclear. V lost 1 base to trimming and J lost 0 bases, with 11 bases between them. Germline V gene data show CDR1 as SGHRS and CDR2 as YFSETQ. The CDR3 sequence is 15 residues long. Together with reference TRBV5-1 and TRBJ2-7, the CDR3 gives the full variable domain: KAGVTQTPRYLIKTRGQQVTLSCSPISGHRSVSWYQQTPGQGLQFLFEYFSETQRNKGNFPGRFSGRQFSNSRSEMNVSTLELGDSALYLCASSLLGQVSYEQYFGPGTRLTVT.

The chain has TRBV19 and TRBJ1-5; 7 positions match TRBD1. Losses at the gene ends were 5 bases for V and 5 bases for J; bases not matched to a gene: 12. Germline CDR1 LNHDA, CDR2 SQIVND (reference sequence). The CDR3 has 16 residues. CDR3 in DNA: TGTGCCAGTAGTCTCCGGACAGGATCAGCTCATCAGCCCCAGCATTTT. It codes for CASSLRTGSAHQPQHF.

The rearrangement joins TRBV7-2 to TRBJ1-3; D unclear. Germline assignment: CDR1 SGHTA and CDR2 FQGNSA. V shed 4 bases and J shed 0 bases, with 10 bases lying between them. The CDR3 runs 15 residues. The CDR3 spells CASSSSPSSGNTIYF. CDR3 DNA: TGTGCCAGCAGCTCTAGTCCGTCCTCTGGAAACACCATATATTTT.

The V and J genes are TRBV4-3 and TRBJ1-3, with 7 nucleotides matching TRBD1. V shed 4 bases, J shed 0 bases, and the junction held 9 bases outside the gene matches. The CDR3 is made up of 17 amino acids. Germline CDR1 is LGHNA and CDR2 is YSLEER. CDR3 amino acids: CASSPLWTGISGNTIYF. CDR3 DNA: TGCGCCAGCAGCCCCCTTTGGACAGGCATCTCTGGAAACACCATATATTTT.

The rearrangement links TRBV7-2 to TRBJ2-1, with D maybe TRBD2 (6 bases). CDR1 SGHTA and CDR2 FQGNSA come from the germline V gene. V was pared by 5 bases and J by 3 bases, with 23 bases between. The CDR3 is 18 amino acids. The CDR3 sequence is CASSGKGLPGEVYNEQFF. The CDR3 bases are TGTGCCAGCAGCGGAAAGGGGTTGCCGGGAGAAGTCTACAATGAGCAGTTCTTC.

The chain links TRBV7-9 to TRBJ2-3, with D unresolved. V dropped 4 bases and J dropped 1 base, with 3 bases sitting between them. Germline loops: CDR1 SEHNR, CDR2 FQNEAQ (reference sequence). The CDR3 is 12 amino acids. The CDR3 sequence: CASSSRTDTQYF. The CDR3 DNA follows: TGTGCCAGCAGCTCTCGCACAGATACGCAGTATTTT.

The CDR3 reads CASPGQGATSTF. The CDR3 DNA reads as TGTGCCAGCCCCGGACAGGGGGCGACGTCCACCTTC. The rearrangement joins TRBV6-5 to TRBJ1-2; the match to TRBD1 covers 11 bases. J lost 13 bases, V lost 8 bases, and 9 bases had no gene match. Germline values: CDR1 MNHEY, CDR2 SVGAGI. The CDR3 totals 12 residues.

This clone was picked up one time. J is TRBJ1-6 and V is TRBV30; a possible D gene is TRBD1 (6 bases). The length of the CDR3 is 14 residues. Germline CDR1 reads GTSNPN; CDR2 reads SVGIG (reference sequence). V shed 3 bases and J shed 6 bases, with 12 bases lying between them. The CDR3 DNA is TGTGCCTGGAGCGCCGACAGGTCTAATTCACCCCTCCACTTT. Amino acid sequence: CAWSADRSNSPLHF. The variable domain in full, with the rest retrieved from reference TRBV30 and TRBJ1-6, is SQTIHQWPATLVQPVGSPLSLECTVEGTSNPNLYWYRQAAGRGLQLLFYSVGIGQISSEVPQNLSASRPQDRQFILSSKKLLLSDSGFYLCAWSADRSNSPLHFGNGTRLTVT.

CDR3 in amino acids: CASSLVAGSGYGYTF. CDR3 nucleotide sequence: TGCGCCAGCAGCTTGGTGGCAGGGTCTGGCTATGGCTACACCTTC. The chain joins TRBV5-1 to TRBJ1-2; D might be TRBD1 (5 bases). The CDR3 is 15 residues long. The V and J ends lost 0 bases and 4 bases respectively, with 13 bases between them. Germline CDR1 and CDR2: SGHRS and YFSETQ.

This clone was observed a few times. The gene calls are TRBV18 and TRBJ1-1; tentative D call: TRBD1 (5 bases). The CDR3 sequence is 12 residues long. V lost 5 bases to trimming and J lost 4 bases, with 8 bases between them. CDR1 is KGHSH and CDR2 is LQKENI in the germline V gene. This CDR3 reads CASSKGVTEAFF. DNA for the CDR3: TGTGCCAGCTCAAAAGGGGTCACTGAAGCTTTCTTT.

The J gene is TRBJ1-4, the V gene TRBV9; 12 nucleotides match TRBD1. The junction had 5 bases not matched to a gene; V was cut back by 0 bases and J by 2 bases. The CDR3 covers 18 residues. Germline V gene lookup returns CDR1 SGDLS and CDR2 YYNGEE. CDR3 nucleotide sequence: TGTGCCAGCAGCGTAGCTCCGGGACAGGGGGCCACTAATGAAAAACTGTTTTTT. Encoded protein: CASSVAPGQGATNEKLFF.

This rearrangement joins TRBV25-1 to TRBJ1-2; D uncertain. V lost 3 bases to trimming and J lost 4 bases, with 15 bases between them. The CDR3 length is 15 residues. The germline gives CDR1 MGHDK, CDR2 SYGVNS. CDR3 coding DNA: TGTGCCAGCAGTGATCCCAGCGGGCGTCTCTATGGCTACACCTTC. It yields the protein CASSDPSGRLYGYTF.